Reported below is one T cell receptor beta chain. At one of its ends the junction is not consistent with the germline gene, which may arise from a read error. In germline, CDR1 is KGHSH, CDR2 LQKENI. The CDR3 totals 14 residues. This entry is derived from a study of tumour-infiltrating T cells in Burkitt lymphoma. Background on the study: Repertoire clonality predicted overall and progression-free survival.

The protocol was immunoSEQ multiplex PCR, while the TCRdb copy is restricted to in-frame clones and leaves out a portion. The sample carries roughly 8,500 clones, 73% recorded once. Source material: tumor tissue. This rearrangement joins TRBV18 to TRBJ2-5, with D maybe TRBD2 (6 bases). The receptor was isolated from a human donor with diffuse large B-cell lymphoma. The CDR3 loop is CASSPTGRSETQYF. The CDR3 region has the DNA TGTGCTAGCTCACCAACGGGGAGGTCAGAGACCCAGTACTTC.